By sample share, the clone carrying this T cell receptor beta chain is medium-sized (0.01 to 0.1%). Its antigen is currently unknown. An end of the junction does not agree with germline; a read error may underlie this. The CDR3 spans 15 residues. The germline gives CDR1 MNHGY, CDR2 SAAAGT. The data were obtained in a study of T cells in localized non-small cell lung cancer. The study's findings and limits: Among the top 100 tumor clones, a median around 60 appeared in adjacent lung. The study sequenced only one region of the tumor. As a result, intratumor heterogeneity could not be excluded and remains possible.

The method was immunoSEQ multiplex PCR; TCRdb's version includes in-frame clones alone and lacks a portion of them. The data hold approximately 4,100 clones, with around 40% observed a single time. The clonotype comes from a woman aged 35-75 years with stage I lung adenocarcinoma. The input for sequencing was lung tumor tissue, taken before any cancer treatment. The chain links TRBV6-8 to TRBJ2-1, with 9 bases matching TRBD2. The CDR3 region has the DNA TGTGCCAGCAGTGACTCAGCGGGAGGCTACAATGAGCAGTTCTTC. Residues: CASSDSAGGYNEQFF.